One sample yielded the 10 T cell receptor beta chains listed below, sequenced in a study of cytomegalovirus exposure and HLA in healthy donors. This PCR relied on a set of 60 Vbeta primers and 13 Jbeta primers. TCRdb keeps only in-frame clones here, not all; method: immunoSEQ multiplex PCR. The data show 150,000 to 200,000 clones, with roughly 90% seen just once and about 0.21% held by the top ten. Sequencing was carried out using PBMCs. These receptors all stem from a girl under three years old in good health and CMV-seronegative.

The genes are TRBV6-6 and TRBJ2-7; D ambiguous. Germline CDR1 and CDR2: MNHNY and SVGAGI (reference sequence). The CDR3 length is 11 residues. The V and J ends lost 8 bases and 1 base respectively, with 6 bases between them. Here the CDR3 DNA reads TGTGCCAGCGGCCTTTCCTACGAGCAGTACTTC. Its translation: CASGLSYEQYF.

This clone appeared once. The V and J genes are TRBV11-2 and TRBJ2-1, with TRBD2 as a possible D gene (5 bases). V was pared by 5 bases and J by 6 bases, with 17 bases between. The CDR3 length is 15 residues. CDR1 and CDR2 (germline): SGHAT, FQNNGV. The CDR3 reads CASSTIRGLGNEQFF. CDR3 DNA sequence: TGTGCCAGCAGCACCATTCGGGGATTGGGCAATGAGCAGTTCTTC.

This chain's CDR3 is CASSGGTSNTGELFF. The DNA for the CDR3 is TGCGCCAGCAGCGGTGGGACTTCGAACACCGGGGAGCTGTTTTTT. The rearrangement uses TRBV5-1 and TRBJ2-2; D might be TRBD2 (6 bases). In germline, CDR1 is SGHRS, CDR2 YFSETQ. V lost 4 bases, J lost 0 bases, and 10 bases lay in between. This CDR3 has 15 residues.

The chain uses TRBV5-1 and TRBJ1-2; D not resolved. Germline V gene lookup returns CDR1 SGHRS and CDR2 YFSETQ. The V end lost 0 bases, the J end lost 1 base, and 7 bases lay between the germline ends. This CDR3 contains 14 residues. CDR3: CASSLVADNYGYTF. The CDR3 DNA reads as TGCGCCAGCAGCTTGGTCGCAGATAACTATGGCTACACCTTC.

CDR3 region: CASSPLPPDRVWGAFF. The CDR3 DNA reads as TGTGCCAGCAGTCCTTTGCCGCCGGACAGGGTCTGGGGTGCTTTCTTT. This rearrangement joins TRBV27 to TRBJ1-1; 8 bases line up with TRBD1. The CDR3 length is 16 residues. The V gene's germline CDR1 is MNHEY and CDR2 SMNVEV (reference sequence). V lost 5 bases, J lost 11 bases, and 19 bases stayed unmatched.

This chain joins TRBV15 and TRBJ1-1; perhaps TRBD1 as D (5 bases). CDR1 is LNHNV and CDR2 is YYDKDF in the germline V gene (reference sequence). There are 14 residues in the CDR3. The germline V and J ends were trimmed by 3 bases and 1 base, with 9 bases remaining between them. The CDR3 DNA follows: TGTGCCACCAGCAGGGGACTGGCGAACACTGAAGCTTTCTTT. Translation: CATSRGLANTEAFF.

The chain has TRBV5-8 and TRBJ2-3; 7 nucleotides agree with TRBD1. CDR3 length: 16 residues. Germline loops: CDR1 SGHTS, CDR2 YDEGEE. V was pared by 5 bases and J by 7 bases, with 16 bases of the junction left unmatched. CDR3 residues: CASRPPTGSPLNTQYF. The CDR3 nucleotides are TGTGCCAGCAGACCGCCGACAGGGAGTCCCCTAAATACGCAGTATTTT.

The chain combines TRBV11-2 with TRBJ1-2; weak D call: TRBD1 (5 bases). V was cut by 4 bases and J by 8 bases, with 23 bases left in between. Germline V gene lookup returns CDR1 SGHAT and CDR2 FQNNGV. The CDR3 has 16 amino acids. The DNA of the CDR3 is TGTGCCAGCAGCTCACTACGGGGGGGGGTTCCGTTGGGCTACACCTTC. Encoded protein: CASSSLRGGVPLGYTF. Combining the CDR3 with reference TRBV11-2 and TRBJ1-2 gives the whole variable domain EAGVAQSPRYKIIEKRQSVAFWCNPISGHATLYWYQQILGQGPKLLIQFQNNGVVDDSQLPKDRFSAERLKGVDSTLKIQPAKLEDSAVYLCASSSLRGGVPLGYTFGSGTRLTVV.

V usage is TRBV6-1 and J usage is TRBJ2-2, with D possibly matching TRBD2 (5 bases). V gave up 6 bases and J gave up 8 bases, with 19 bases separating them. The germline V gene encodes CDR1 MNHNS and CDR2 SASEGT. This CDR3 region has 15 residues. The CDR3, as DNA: TGTGCCAGCAGAAACGAGGGCCGCCCGGGGGGGGAGCTGTTTTTT. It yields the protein CASRNEGRPGGELFF.

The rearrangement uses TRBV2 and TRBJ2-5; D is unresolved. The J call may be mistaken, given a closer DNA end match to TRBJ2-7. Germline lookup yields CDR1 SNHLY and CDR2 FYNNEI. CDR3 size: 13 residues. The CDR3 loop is CASATPHSYEQYF. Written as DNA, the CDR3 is TGTGCCAGCGCGACTCCCCACTCCTACGAGCAGTACTTC.